The next 25 T cell receptor beta chains were all read from a single sample in a study of blood T cell repertoires in COVID-19. Generated by immunoSEQ multiplex PCR, the TCRdb table keeps only in-frame clones and is missing some. The sample shows 90,000 to 120,000 clones, roughly 83% of them seen only once. Specimen: peripheral blood. The receptors here all came from a woman older than 75 with active or convalescent COVID-19.

Of note for this clone: Other DNA sequences in the sample encode the same CDR3. The chain links TRBV9 to TRBJ2-2; 9 nucleotides agree with TRBD1. V was pared by 3 bases and J by 5 bases, with 5 bases of the junction left unmatched. Looked up from germline, CDR1 is SGDLS and CDR2 is YYNGEE. There are 15 residues in the CDR3. The CDR3 loop reads CASSGGQGATGELFF. In DNA, the CDR3 is TGTGCCAGCAGCGGGGGACAGGGAGCGACCGGGGAGCTGTTTTTT.

V gene TRBV9 combines with J gene TRBJ2-2; possible D gene TRBD2, 5 bases. The CDR3 totals 17 residues. Per the germline V gene, CDR1 is SGDLS and CDR2 is YYNGEE. The V and J ends lost 3 bases and 4 bases respectively, with 19 bases between them. The CDR3 protein is CASSDRNPSGLTGELFF. In DNA, the CDR3 is TGTGCCAGCAGCGATCGAAACCCAAGCGGACTCACCGGGGAGCTGTTTTTT.

This chain uses TRBV4-2 with TRBJ1-6; 7 bases are a match to TRBD1. Germline assignment: CDR1 LGHNA and CDR2 YNFKEQ. The CDR3 consists of 14 residues. Unmatched junction bases numbered 8, after V lost 1 base and J lost 14 bases. Here the CDR3 reads CASSQVGGASALHF. Written as DNA, the CDR3 is TGTGCCAGCAGCCAAGTAGGGGGCGCGTCGGCCCTCCACTTT.

V and J are TRBV5-8 and TRBJ2-6; tentative D call: TRBD2 (6 bases). The CDR3 has 16 residues. Germline assignment: CDR1 SGHTS and CDR2 YDEGEE. V was trimmed by 7 bases and J by 0 bases, leaving 14 bases between them. The CDR3 loop is CASAARGFSGANVLTF. CDR3 nucleotides: TGTGCCAGCGCTGCCCGGGGGTTCTCTGGGGCCAACGTCCTGACTTTC.

The chain carries TRBV19 and TRBJ2-3, with unresolved D. V gave up 5 bases and J gave up 5 bases, with 8 bases separating them. CDR1 is LNHDA and CDR2 is SQIVND in the germline V gene (reference sequence). The CDR3 spans 12 residues. The CDR3 loop reads CASSPRVDTQYF. The CDR3 coding sequence is TGTGCCAGTAGTCCCCGAGTAGATACGCAGTATTTT.

This sequence joins TRBV7-2 and TRBJ2-1; TRBD2 matches at 9 bases. Losses at the gene ends were 6 bases for V and 4 bases for J; bases not matched to a gene: 7. The CDR3 totals 15 residues. The germline CDR1 and CDR2 sequences are SGHTA and FQGNSA. CDR3 DNA: TGTGCCAGCAGGCGGGAGGGGTTCCAATACAATGAGCAGTTCTTC. Protein: CASRREGFQYNEQFF.

V usage is TRBV28 and J usage is TRBJ2-7; 7 bases fit TRBD1. This CDR3 has 18 residues. The J segment lost 3 bases and the V segment lost 5 bases, leaving 19 bases of the junction unmatched. Per germline, CDR1 MDHEN and CDR2 SYDVKM. The CDR3 coding sequence is TGTGCCAGCAGTGCAGCCCCAGACAGGGTTCCGATCTTCTACGAGCAGTACTTC. Amino acid sequence: CASSAAPDRVPIFYEQYF.

J is TRBJ2-1 and V is TRBV30; D is unresolved. This CDR3 spans 13 amino acids. Germline V CDR1 and CDR2: GTSNPN, SVGIG (reference sequence). Trimming took 3 bases from V and 1 from J, leaving 7 bases between them. In DNA form, the CDR3 reads TGTGCCTGGAGACAGCAATCCTACAATGAGCAGTTCTTC. Its protein is CAWRQQSYNEQFF.

The CDR3 reads CASGFFHYF. The DNA of the CDR3 is TGTGCCAGTGGCTTTTTTCACTACTTC. The rearrangement joins TRBV19 to TRBJ2-7; unclear D gene. Per the germline V gene, CDR1 is LNHDA and CDR2 is SQIVND (reference sequence). This CDR3 region has 9 residues. Trimming shortened V by 8 bases and J by 13 bases, and 12 bases separated the two germline ends.

This rearrangement joins TRBV7-8 to TRBJ1-5, with TRBD1 as a possible D gene (5 bases). The CDR3 covers 19 residues. Trimming pared 1 base from V and 0 bases from J, leaving 19 bases between. In germline, CDR1 is SGHVS, CDR2 FQNEAQ. CDR3 amino acids: CASSLEGGRAGYSNQPQHF. In DNA, the CDR3 is TGTGCCAGCAGCTTAGAGGGTGGCAGGGCAGGTTATAGCAATCAGCCCCAGCATTTT.

The gene calls are TRBV9 and TRBJ2-5; 12 positions match TRBD1. J was trimmed by 5 bases and V by 0 bases; bases with no gene match: 5. This CDR3 is built from 16 residues. CDR1 and CDR2 from the germline V gene are SGDLS and YYNGEE. The CDR3 DNA reads as TGTGCCAGCAGCGTAGCCTGGGACAGGGGGCAGGAGACCCAGTACTTC. It codes for CASSVAWDRGQETQYF.

This clone came up once. The chain couples TRBV12-3 or TRBV12-4 to TRBJ1-2, with a weak D call TRBD1 (6 bases). V gave up 7 bases and J gave up 10 bases, with 10 bases separating them. CDR3 length: 10 amino acids. CDR3 region: CASKGGDYTF. In nucleotides, the CDR3 is TGTGCCAGCAAAGGGGGGGACTACACCTTC.

The chain joins TRBV9 to TRBJ2-2; possible D gene TRBD1, 7 bases. The V gene's germline CDR1 is SGDLS and CDR2 YYNGEE. The CDR3 has 17 amino acids. Deletions cut 3 bases from V and 2 bases from J, with 17 bases between. The CDR3 sequence: CASSARGAGENTGELFF. CDR3 sequence (DNA): TGTGCCAGCAGCGCCAGGGGGGCAGGAGAAAACACCGGGGAGCTGTTTTTT.

The chain joins TRBV30 to TRBJ1-2; no firm D call. The ends were cut back, 3 bases at V and 0 bases at J, with 8 bases in the middle. CDR3 size: 13 residues. CDR1 and CDR2 (germline): GTSNPN, SVGIG (reference sequence). The CDR3 DNA reads as TGTGCCTGGAGCCCAGGCACTAACTATGGCTACACCTTC. It yields the protein CAWSPGTNYGYTF.

In its sample, this clone was seen once. The chain couples TRBV4-3 to TRBJ1-3, with TRBD1 as a possible D gene (5 bases). The germline CDR1 and CDR2 sequences are LGHNA and YSLEER. CDR3 size: 15 residues. The V gene lost 7 bases and the J gene lost 0 bases, with 13 bases spanning the gap. The CDR3 DNA reads TGCGCCAGCACAAAAGACAGCAGCTCTGGAAACACCATATATTTT. Its translation: CASTKDSSSGNTIYF.

The chain employs TRBV2 and TRBJ1-1; D is undetermined. Germline loops: CDR1 SNHLY, CDR2 FYNNEI. V was shortened by 7 bases and J by 0 bases, with 15 bases between the two germline ends. CDR3 length equals 15 residues. This CDR3 is CASKGENNVNTEAFF. In DNA, the CDR3 is TGTGCCAGCAAGGGAGAGAACAACGTGAACACTGAAGCTTTCTTT.

This sequence joins TRBV7-2 and TRBJ1-6, with TRBD1 identical over 7 bases. Germline V CDR1 and CDR2: SGHTA, FQGNSA. Losses at the gene ends were 0 bases for V and 11 bases for J; bases not matched to a gene: 16. CDR3 size: 18 residues. CDR3 DNA: TGTGCCAGCAGCTTAGCCCACCCCTCGGTCCACAGGGGACCACCCCTCCACTTT. Its translation is CASSLAHPSVHRGPPLHF.

This chain connects TRBV30 to TRBJ1-5; 10 bases line up with TRBD1. The trim removed 1 base at V and 6 bases at J, leaving 9 bases unmatched. Germline lookup yields CDR1 GTSNPN and CDR2 SVGIG (reference sequence). This CDR3 spans 16 amino acids. DNA for the CDR3: TGTGCCTGGAGTGGAGGGGGGACAGGGGTGGTTCAGCCCCAGCATTTT. This gives the protein CAWSGGGTGVVQPQHF.

V and J are TRBV24-1 and TRBJ2-3; tentatively, D is TRBD2 (6 bases). CDR3 size: 15 residues. CDR1 KGHDR and CDR2 SFDVKD come from the germline V gene. Trimming took off 3 bases at V and 4 bases at J, with 13 bases between the two ends. The CDR3, as DNA: TGTGCCACCAGTGATGGGACGGGGAGGTCAGATACGCAGTATTTT. This sequence encodes CATSDGTGRSDTQYF.

This clone was counted a few times. The J gene is TRBJ2-7, the V gene TRBV4-2; TRBD1 agrees at 8 bases. Germline assignment: CDR1 LGHNA and CDR2 YNFKEQ. The CDR3 is 14 amino acids. The ends lost 1 base at V and 2 bases at J; junction bases unmatched: 1. CDR3 nucleotide sequence: TGTGCCAGCAGCCAAGCCAGGGGGCCCTACGAGCAGTACTTC. Residues: CASSQARGPYEQYF.

The rearrangement links TRBV5-1 to TRBJ2-1; D remains ambiguous. The CDR3 sequence is 11 residues long. V was shortened by 2 bases and J by 7 bases, with 4 bases between the two germline ends. Germline V gene sequence: CDR1 SGHRS, CDR2 YFSETQ. CDR3 region: CASSFSNEQFF. The CDR3 coding sequence is TGCGCCAGCAGCTTTTCGAATGAGCAGTTCTTC.

V is TRBV7-9 and J is TRBJ2-2, with D tentatively TRBD1 (6 bases). V lost 8 bases and J 6 bases, leaving 22 bases between the germline ends. The CDR3 consists of 16 residues. CDR1 and CDR2 from the germline V gene are SEHNR and FQNEAQ (reference sequence). Here the CDR3 reads CASSRQATQGSGELFF. The CDR3 DNA reads as TGTGCCAGCTCCAGACAGGCCACTCAGGGGTCCGGGGAGCTGTTTTTT.

The chain uses TRBV7-3 and TRBJ1-5, with TRBD1 as a possible D gene (5 bases). The CDR3 is 13 amino acids. CDR1 and CDR2 (germline): SGHTA, FQGTGA. V lost 1 base and J lost 8, with 9 bases in between. CDR3 bases: TGTGCCAGCAGCTTAAGCAGGGCGGAGCCCCAGCATTTT. Its translation is CASSLSRAEPQHF.

The chain employs TRBV13 and TRBJ1-1; a possible D gene is TRBD1 (6 bases). V was trimmed by 0 bases and J by 1 base, leaving 6 bases between them. This CDR3 has 14 amino acids. The germline gives CDR1 PRHDT, CDR2 FYEKMQ (reference sequence). CDR3 residues: CASSLGDRNTEAFF. As DNA, the CDR3 is TGTGCCAGCAGCTTAGGGGACAGGAACACTGAAGCTTTCTTT.

This clone was detected only a few times. The chain joins TRBV28 to TRBJ2-1; 10 bases agree with TRBD2. Germline CDR1 reads MDHEN; CDR2 reads SYDVKM. This CDR3 is 15 amino acids long. Trimming removed 4 bases from V and 8 bases from J; junction bases left unmatched: 8. CDR3 nucleotides: TGTGCCAGCAGTTCCAGCGGGAGGGCCAGGGATGAGCAGTTCTTC. Its translation is CASSSSGRARDEQFF.